The clone carrying this T cell receptor (beta chain) was seen repeatedly, ten times or more. Its cognate antigen is unknown. These data are taken from a study of T-cell reconstitution after alpha-beta-depleted transplantation in children. Overall study results and limits: Several hundred rapidly expanded clones from non-depleted graft cells reportedly supplied alpha-beta T cells about two months post-transplant. The study traced high day-60 TCRbeta diversity in some patients to surviving recipient T cells and thymic progenitors. One year post-transplant, T-cell counts and diversity were largely derived from T cells produced anew.

TCRbeta library preparation incorporated unique molecular identifiers. TCRdb re-called the PCR reads through MiXCR, storing one row per CDR3 protein. This table has around 450,000 distinct CDR3 sequences, about 10% appearing once. This CDR3 region has 15 residues. V was pared by 0 bases and J by 2 bases, with 9 bases between. The germline gives CDR1 SGHRS, CDR2 YFSETQ. V usage is TRBV5-1 and J usage is TRBJ2-1; D gene uncertain. Sequenced material: PBMCs, taken before TCRalphabeta/CD19-depleted stem cell transplant. This TCR came from a child aged 2 to 9 with inherited bone marrow failure, due to receive a stem cell transplant. CDR3 sequence (DNA): TGCGCCAGCAGCTTGGGCAGGTTGGCCTACAATGAGCAGTTCTTC. Translation gives CASSLGRLAYNEQFF.